This T cell receptor (beta chain) was observed in a study of regulatory T cells in long-lasting Graves disease. Findings of the study overall: The study found persistent patients shared more public clonotypes (roughly 2,800) than new patients (966). Favoring TRBV28, TRBJ1-2 and TRBJ2-5 was a feature seen in persistent disease. It is possible that accuracy was reduced by the small size of the sample.

Per the germline V gene, CDR1 is MDHEN and CDR2 is SYDVKM. The V and J ends lost 5 bases and 7 bases respectively, with 17 bases between them. This CDR3 comprises 14 residues. Documented time point: persistent/refractory GD, antithyroid drugs over 5 years with positive TRAb. The authors made the TCR library using RNA they extracted from PBMCs. There are many counts of this clonotype. The antigen remains undetermined. For TCR beta, libraries came from iRepertoire HTBI primers and Arm-PCR of CDR3 regions. The authors' processing: Across all samples, roughly 60 TRBV segments and 15 or so TRBJ segments were identified. TCRdb reprocessed the multiplex PCR reads with MiXCR, giving one entry per CDR3 protein. In this record, the V and J calls reflect TCRdb's handling and not the investigators' own analysis. The repertoire has more than 300,000 distinct CDR3 sequences, roughly 24% of them found once; the top ten carry around a quarter.

The sample in question was peripheral blood mononuclear cells (PBMCs), obtained when the disease was refractory, from a patient treated with antithyroid drugs. The chain combines TRBV28 with TRBJ1-1; a weak D match, TRBD1 (5 bases). The clonotype originates from a woman aged 40 to 50 with Graves disease. This chain's CDR3 is CASSRTLLGGEAFF. The CDR3 region has the DNA TGTGCCAGCAGTAGGACCCTCCTTGGGGGTGAAGCTTTCTTT.